This TCR beta chain was observed in a study of CD8+ T cells in alopecia areata. The germline CDR1 and CDR2 sequences are SGHRS and YFSETQ. This CDR3 is built from 17 residues. In its sample, this clone was seen a few times. The germline gene is not matched at one end of the junction; a read error may be the cause. cDNA serving as the sequencing template came from extracted, reverse transcribed RNA. Generated by immunoSEQ multiplex PCR, the TCRdb table keeps only in-frame clones and is missing some. The repertoire holds 160,000 or so clones, with 65% to 75% as singletons. The sample here was CD8+ T cells sorted from blood, taken at week 0. J is TRBJ2-1 and V is TRBV5-1, with D tentatively TRBD2 (5 bases). This clonotype was obtained from a human donor with alopecia areata. The chain's CDR3 is CASSLGPGESGSNEQFF. Here the CDR3 DNA reads TGCGCCAGCAGTTTGGGCCCCGGGGAATCCGGTAGCAATGAGCAGTTCTTC.